This T cell receptor (beta chain) was retrieved from a study of tumor-infiltrating lymphocytes in primary liver carcinoma. Study-level findings and limits: A significantly higher top-250-clone fraction was found in tumors than in blood (p = 0.039).

As for this clonotype: No antigen is known for it.

TCR beta cDNA was made from 400 to 500 ng total RNA with a constant-region primer. Nested multiplex PCR, run for three rounds with slightly modified ARM-PCR, yielded TCR beta libraries. TRBV1-TRBV30 forward primers paired with a C-beta reverse primer were used in the first two PCR rounds, which ran roughly 9 cycles each. TCRdb recomputed calls from the multiplex PCR reads with MiXCR, one row per CDR3 protein. The table has about 330,000 distinct CDR3 sequences, 65% seen once. Unsorted whole blood supplied the RNA, and germline DNA was extracted too. Approximately 4 milliliters of peripheral blood were drawn preoperatively. CDR3 length: 15 residues. J was trimmed by 0 bases and V by 6 bases; bases with no gene match: 5. Germline CDR1 and CDR2: SQVTM and ANQGSEA.

The receptor was isolated from a man aged 40-50 years with primary liver carcinoma and hepatitis B virus infection. Material for sequencing was peripheral blood. The chain uses TRBV29-1 and TRBJ2-3; 11 nucleotides align to TRBD2. CDR3 sequence: CSVRLAGISTDTQYF. The CDR3 bases are TGCAGCGTCAGACTAGCGGGGATTAGCACAGATACGCAGTATTTT.